The following is a T cell receptor beta chain sequence with its context. This sample is drawn from a study of shared T cell receptors in the human thymus. V dropped 6 bases and J dropped 3 bases, with 18 bases sitting between them. CDR1 and CDR2 from the germline V gene are MDHEN and SYDVKM. CDR3 length equals 15 residues. TCRdb's table, derived via immunoSEQ multiplex PCR, lists solely in-frame clones and lacks some. The sample lists some 660,000 clones; roughly 86% were seen once. These same data were also listed under a study on human thymus T cells. This second study says: Donor material was obtained from healthy Finnish infants undergoing corrective surgery for congenital heart defects. In corrective heart surgery, resections were taken, and these provided the thymus tissue. Gene usage (both V and J) appeared biased in thymic and blood repertoires. A high degree of thymic repertoire overlap among unrelated individuals was reported in related research.

This sequence was found in a boy younger than two with a congenital heart defect. The V and J genes are TRBV28 and TRBJ2-7; D is undetermined. The sequenced material came from thymocytes. The CDR3 DNA sequence: TGTGCCAGCAGCACCCCCGGGTATCTAGACTACGAGCAGTACTTC. It codes for CASSTPGYLDYEQYF. The full variable domain, rest sourced from reference TRBV28 and TRBJ2-7, is DVKVTQSSRYLVKRTGEKVFLECVQDMDHENMFWYRQDPGLGLRLIYFSYDVKMKEKGDIPEGYSVSREKKERFSLILESASTNQTSMYLCASSTPGYLDYEQYFGPGTRLTVT.